These 5 T cell receptor beta chains originate from one sample sequenced in a study of control samples from healthy donors and cancer patients. Sequenced by immunoSEQ multiplex PCR; TCRdb stores in-frame clones only, minus some. The sample includes fewer than 250,000 clones. Sequencing used blood. The receptors shown here come from a woman in her 30s in good health.

The chain combines TRBV4-1 with TRBJ1-2, with 7 bases fitting TRBD1. The germline V gene encodes CDR1 MGHRA and CDR2 YSYEKL. Trimming cost V 1 base and J 2 bases; bases outside gene matches: 10. CDR3 length equals 17 residues. The CDR3 sequence: CASSQVIFQQGNYGYTF. The CDR3 region has the DNA TGCGCCAGCAGCCAAGTCATATTCCAACAGGGGAACTATGGCTACACCTTC.

The rearrangement uses TRBV5-8 and TRBJ1-6; D is undetermined. In germline, CDR1 is SGHTS, CDR2 YDEGEE. CDR3 length: 11 amino acids. Trimming took off 0 bases at V and 11 bases at J, with 3 bases between the two ends. For the CDR3, the DNA is TGTGCCAGCAGCTTGGGAACACCCCTCCACTTT. This encodes CASSLGTPLHF. Full variable domain (missing parts from reference TRBV5-8 and TRBJ1-6): EAGVTQSPTHLIKTRGQQATLRCSPISGHTSVYWYQQALGLGLQFLLWYDEGEERNRGNFPPRFSGRQFPNYSSELNVNALELEDSALYLCASSLGTPLHFGNGTRLTVT.

This chain connects TRBV19 to TRBJ1-2, with D possibly TRBD1 on 5 matching bases. V lost 1 base to trimming and J lost 4 bases, with 10 bases between them. Germline loops: CDR1 LNHDA, CDR2 SQIVND (reference sequence). The CDR3 extends over 14 amino acids. In nucleotides, the CDR3 is TGTGCCAGTAGTATAGCAGCGGGGGGCTATGGCTACACCTTC. Amino acid sequence: CASSIAAGGYGYTF.

The genes are TRBV21-1 and TRBJ2-2. TRBV21-1 is noted as a pseudogene. The length of the CDR3 is 10 residues. DNA for the CDR3: TGTGCCCCGCAATACGGGGAGCTGTTTTTT. Its translation: CAPQYGELFF.

The chain joins TRBV15 to TRBJ2-7; TRBD2 aligns across 8 bases. The CDR3 loop spans 13 amino acids. Germline V gene data show CDR1 as LNHNV and CDR2 as YYDKDF (reference sequence). Losses at the gene ends were 6 bases for V and 6 bases for J; bases not matched to a gene: 7. DNA of the CDR3: TGTGCCACCAGTCCCGGGGGGGCCCCCGAGCAGTACTTC. It codes for CATSPGGAPEQYF.